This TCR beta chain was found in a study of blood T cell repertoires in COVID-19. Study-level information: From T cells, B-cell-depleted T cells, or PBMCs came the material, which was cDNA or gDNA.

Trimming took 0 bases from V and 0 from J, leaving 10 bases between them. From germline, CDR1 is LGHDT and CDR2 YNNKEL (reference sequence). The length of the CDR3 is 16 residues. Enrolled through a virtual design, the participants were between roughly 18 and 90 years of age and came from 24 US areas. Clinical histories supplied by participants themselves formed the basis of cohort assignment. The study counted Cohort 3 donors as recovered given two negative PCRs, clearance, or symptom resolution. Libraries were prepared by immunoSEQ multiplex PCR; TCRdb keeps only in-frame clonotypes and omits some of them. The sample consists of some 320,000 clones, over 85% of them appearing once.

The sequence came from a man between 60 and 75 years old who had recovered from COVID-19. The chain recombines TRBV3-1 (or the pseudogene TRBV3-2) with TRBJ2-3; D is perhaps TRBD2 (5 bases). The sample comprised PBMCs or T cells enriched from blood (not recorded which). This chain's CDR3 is CASSQEGGLSTDTQYF. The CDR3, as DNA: TGTGCCAGCAGCCAAGAGGGCGGGCTAAGCACAGATACGCAGTATTTT.